Listed below are T cell receptor beta chains from one sample, sequenced in a study of blood T cell repertoires in COVID-19. Using immunoSEQ multiplex PCR, the repertoire was profiled, and TCRdb retains in-frame clones only, with some absent. The sample contains 200,000 to 250,000 clones, approximately 91% of which appear only once. The sample comprised peripheral blood. The receptors stem from a man aged 30 to 39 with COVID-19, enrolled during active disease. The CDR3 runs from the conserved cysteine through the conserved F or W. D genes are given only for firm matches. The size entry is marked missing in some rows and otherwise reads once, few, many or a size class.

CDR3 DNA,CDR3 protein,D gene,V gene,clone size,J gene
TGTGCCAGCAGCCAAGAGAGCGGCTATGGCTACACCTTC,CASSQESGYGYTF,.,TRBV4-2,.,TRBJ1-2
TGTGCCAGCACCAAGACAGGGGGGGGCTATGGCTACACCTTC,CASTKTGGGYGYTF,TRBD1,TRBV6-5,.,TRBJ1-2
TGTGCCAGCAGTTCACAGGGGGCGGAGGGTGAGCAGTTCTTC,CASSSQGAEGEQFF,TRBD1,TRBV2,.,TRBJ2-1
TGTGCCATCAGTGAGTCGACAGGATCGGAGGAAAAACTGTTTTTT,CAISESTGSEEKLFF,.,TRBV10-3,.,TRBJ1-4
TGTGCCAGCAGCTTCTATAGCGGGGGGGCCGATGAGCAGTTCTTC,CASSFYSGGADEQFF,TRBD2,TRBV4-2,once,TRBJ2-1
TGTGCCAGCAGCTTAGGTCCAGGGCGACAAGAGACCCAGTACTTC,CASSLGPGRQETQYF,.,TRBV7-9,.,TRBJ2-5
TGTGCCAGCAGTTTCGATGGTAGCGGGGTAACCGGGGAGCTGTTTTTT,CASSFDGSGVTGELFF,TRBD2,TRBV27,.,TRBJ2-2
TGTGCCAGCAGTCTTAGAAGACAGAGAAATGAAAAACTGTTTTTT,CASSLRRQRNEKLFF,.,TRBV11-2,.,TRBJ1-4
TGTGCCCTCGGGACAGGGGCCTCGAGCGCCTACACCTTC,CALGTGASSAYTF,TRBD1,TRBV30,.,TRBJ1-2
TGTGCCATCAGTGAAGGAGCAGGGTGGGGCGAGCAGTACTTC,CAISEGAGWGEQYF,.,TRBV10-3,.,TRBJ2-7
TGCGCCAGCAGCCTCCGCACCAGACAAGAGACCCAGTACTTC,CASSLRTRQETQYF,.,TRBV5-1,.,TRBJ2-5
TGTGCCAGCAGTCCACCGGACAGGGCCTACGAGCAGTACTTC,CASSPPDRAYEQYF,TRBD1,TRBV6-5,.,TRBJ2-7
TGTGCCAGCACTACAGGGGCGGAGGAGAACACCATATATTTT,CASTTGAEENTIYF,TRBD1,TRBV25-1,once,TRBJ1-3
TGTGCCAGCAGCTCCCGGGGACAGGGGTGGAACACTGAAGCTTTCTTT,CASSSRGQGWNTEAFF,TRBD1,TRBV6-6,once,TRBJ1-1
TGTGCCAGCAGCTTGGTTCAGGATAGCTCCTATAATTCACCCCTCCACTTT,CASSLVQDSSYNSPLHF,.,TRBV5-6,.,TRBJ1-6
TGCAGCGTTGAAATCTTGCTAACCCTAGATACGCAGTATTTT,CSVEILLTLDTQYF,.,TRBV29-1,.,TRBJ2-3